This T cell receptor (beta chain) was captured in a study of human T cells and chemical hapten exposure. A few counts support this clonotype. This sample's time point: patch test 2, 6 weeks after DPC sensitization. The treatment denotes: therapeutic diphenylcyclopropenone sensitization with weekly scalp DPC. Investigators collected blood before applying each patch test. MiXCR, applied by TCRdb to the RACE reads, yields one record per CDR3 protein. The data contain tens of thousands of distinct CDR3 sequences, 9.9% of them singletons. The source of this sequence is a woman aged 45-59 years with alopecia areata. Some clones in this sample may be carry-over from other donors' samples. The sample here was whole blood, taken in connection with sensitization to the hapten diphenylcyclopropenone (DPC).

The CDR3 region is CSARPPLASGKPYEQYF. DNA of the CDR3: TGCAGTGCTAGACCCCCCTTGGCTAGCGGGAAGCCGTACGAGCAGTACTTC. The rearrangement links TRBV20-1 to TRBJ2-7, with 9 positions matching TRBD2. The CDR3 has 17 amino acids. The ends lost 2 bases at V and 4 bases at J; junction bases unmatched: 15. From germline, CDR1 is DFQATT and CDR2 SNEGSKA (reference sequence).